This entry describes one TCR beta chain. The sample originates from a study of blood T cell repertoires in COVID-19. Study overall: Acute and convalescent COVID-19 specimens originated in the United States, Italy and Spain. T cells, B-cell-depleted T cells, or PBMCs supplied cDNA or gDNA.

Per the authors' pipeline: Nucleated cell counts were estimated from reference gene primer amplification. Only in-frame clones appear in the TCRdb table, and some are missing; sequencing was by immunoSEQ multiplex PCR. Clone size and V and J calls were adopted from that table, with D and trimming inferred from the DNA. Here the sample spans about 87,000 clones, around 87% being singletons. V trimming: 5 bases; J trimming: 1 base; junction bases outside the gene matches: 2. Germline loops: CDR1 SEHNR, CDR2 FQNEAQ (reference sequence). The CDR3 spans 13 residues. The TCR was taken from a man aged 40-50 years with acute or convalescent COVID-19. Sequenced material: peripheral blood. The J gene is TRBJ2-7, the V gene TRBV7-9; 7 nucleotides agree with TRBD1. The CDR3: CASSPGQSYEQYF. CDR3 DNA sequence: TGTGCCAGCAGCCCGGGACAGTCCTACGAGCAGTACTTC.